These 13 T cell receptor beta chains originate from one sample sequenced in a study of blood T cell repertoires in COVID-19. TCRdb's table, derived via immunoSEQ multiplex PCR, lists solely in-frame clones and lacks some. The table includes about 44,000 clones, around three quarters detected once. Material: peripheral blood. All receptors come from a man older than 75 with acute or convalescent COVID-19.

The chain recombines TRBV19 with TRBJ1-3; 9 positions agree with TRBD1. Losses at the gene ends were 5 bases for V and 2 bases for J; bases not matched to a gene: 7. There are 16 residues in the CDR3. Germline-derived CDR1 and CDR2 are LNHDA and SQIVND (reference sequence). CDR3 DNA sequence: TGTGCCAGTAGTTTAATGGGACAGGGCACTGGAAACACCATATATTTT. Translation: CASSLMGQGTGNTIYF.

The chain links TRBV23-1 to TRBJ1-5; no definite D call. TRBV23-1 carries the ORF label, with uncertain function. The CDR3 contains 17 residues. V was pared by 4 bases and J by 1 base, with 17 bases between. This CDR3 reads CASSRRRVEESNQPQHF. The CDR3, as DNA: TGCGCCAGCAGTCGTCGCCGGGTGGAGGAGAGCAATCAGCCCCAGCATTTT.

The CDR3 nucleotides are TGTGCCGGTAGAAACCGGGACAGTAATTCACCCCTCCACTTT. Protein: CAGRNRDSNSPLHF. The rearrangement uses TRBV6-5 and TRBJ1-6; 7 bases fit TRBD1. CDR1 and CDR2 (germline): MNHEY, SVGAGI. The CDR3 length is 14 residues. V shed 11 bases, J shed 6 bases, and the junction held 10 bases outside the gene matches.

The chain has TRBV5-1 and TRBJ2-3; 11 bases map to TRBD2. The V gene's germline CDR1 is SGHRS and CDR2 YFSETQ. V trimming: 2 bases; J trimming: 1 base; junction bases outside the gene matches: 9. The CDR3 contains 18 residues. The CDR3 region has the DNA TGCGCCAGCAGCTTAGACCCTAGCGGGAGGTCACGCACAGATACGCAGTATTTT. Its translation: CASSLDPSGRSRTDTQYF. Full variable domain (rest looked up from reference TRBV5-1 and TRBJ2-3): KAGVTQTPRYLIKTRGQQVTLSCSPISGHRSVSWYQQTPGQGLQFLFEYFSETQRNKGNFPGRFSGRQFSNSRSEMNVSTLELGDSALYLCASSLDPSGRSRTDTQYFGPGTRLTVL.

The chain has TRBV12-3 or TRBV12-4 and TRBJ2-7, with 7 bases identical to TRBD1. With V trimmed by 6 bases and J by 2 bases, 4 bases remained unmatched. This CDR3 region has 13 residues. CDR3 sequence: CASSQGDTYEQYF. The CDR3 DNA sequence: TGTGCCAGCAGCCAGGGGGACACCTACGAGCAGTACTTC.

The chain carries TRBV9 and TRBJ2-6; D gene ambiguous. V lost 3 bases to trimming and J lost 4 bases, with 14 bases between them. Per germline, CDR1 SGDLS and CDR2 YYNGEE. The CDR3 spans 16 residues. This CDR3 reads CASSAPVYEGANVLTF. In DNA form, the CDR3 reads TGTGCCAGCAGCGCCCCCGTCTATGAGGGGGCCAACGTCCTGACTTTC.

J is TRBJ2-1 and V is TRBV6-5, with a weak D call TRBD2 (6 bases). Trimming pared 2 bases from V and 4 bases from J, leaving 12 bases between. Germline V gene lookup returns CDR1 MNHEY and CDR2 SVGAGI. The CDR3 has 15 amino acids. In nucleotides, the CDR3 is TGTGCCAGCAGTTACCGAGGTAGCGGATACAATGAGCAGTTCTTC. This translates into CASSYRGSGYNEQFF.

This rearrangement joins TRBV18 to TRBJ2-3, with D possibly matching TRBD2 (6 bases). Germline values: CDR1 KGHSH, CDR2 LQKENI. The ends were cut back, 6 bases at V and 2 bases at J, with 12 bases in the middle. CDR3 size: 14 residues. CDR3 in DNA: TGTGCCAGCTCCCCCGGAGGGGCCACAGATACGCAGTATTTT. It specifies CASSPGGATDTQYF.

A few counts support this clone. The CDR3 loop reads CASSRDFQETQYF. The CDR3 DNA reads as TGTGCCAGCAGCCGGGACTTCCAAGAGACCCAGTACTTC. This chain connects TRBV7-9 to TRBJ2-5; D is perhaps TRBD2 (6 bases). The germline V gene has CDR1 SEHNR and CDR2 FQNEAQ (reference sequence). This CDR3 is built from 13 residues. Trimming stripped 5 bases from V and 1 base from J, with 8 bases between.

This clone was found once. The chain is built from TRBV28 and TRBJ1-1, with D uncertain. V lost 3 bases and J 4 bases, leaving 6 bases between the germline ends. Germline CDR1 reads MDHEN; CDR2 reads SYDVKM. The CDR3 totals 12 residues. The CDR3 DNA follows: TGTGCCAGCAGTTTTGAGGTCACTGAAGCTTTCTTT. Its translation: CASSFEVTEAFF.

The chain uses TRBV7-2 and TRBJ1-1; D gene unclear. Deletions cut 7 bases from V and 5 bases from J, with 20 bases between. This CDR3 has 15 amino acids. Germline assignment: CDR1 SGHTA and CDR2 FQGNSA. The CDR3 DNA reads TGTGCCAGCAACTCCCCGTCTTTGAGAGGGACTGAAGCTTTCTTT. The encoded protein is CASNSPSLRGTEAFF.

The chain carries TRBV7-8 and TRBJ1-5; TRBD1 matches 8 bases. This CDR3 region has 15 residues. V dropped 5 bases and J dropped 6; count of bases not matched to a gene: 9. CDR1 and CDR2 (germline): SGHVS, FQNEAQ. CDR3 in DNA: TGTGCCAGCAGCCGTGACAGGGGAGGGATTCAGCCCCAGCATTTT. It yields the protein CASSRDRGGIQPQHF.

The rearrangement links TRBV18 to TRBJ2-7; 7 bases map to TRBD1. The germline gives CDR1 KGHSH, CDR2 LQKENI. The length of the CDR3 is 11 residues. Losses at the gene ends were 4 bases for V and 6 bases for J; bases not matched to a gene: 0. The CDR3, as DNA: TGTGCCAGCTCACGACAGGGCGAGCAGTACTTC. Residues: CASSRQGEQYF.